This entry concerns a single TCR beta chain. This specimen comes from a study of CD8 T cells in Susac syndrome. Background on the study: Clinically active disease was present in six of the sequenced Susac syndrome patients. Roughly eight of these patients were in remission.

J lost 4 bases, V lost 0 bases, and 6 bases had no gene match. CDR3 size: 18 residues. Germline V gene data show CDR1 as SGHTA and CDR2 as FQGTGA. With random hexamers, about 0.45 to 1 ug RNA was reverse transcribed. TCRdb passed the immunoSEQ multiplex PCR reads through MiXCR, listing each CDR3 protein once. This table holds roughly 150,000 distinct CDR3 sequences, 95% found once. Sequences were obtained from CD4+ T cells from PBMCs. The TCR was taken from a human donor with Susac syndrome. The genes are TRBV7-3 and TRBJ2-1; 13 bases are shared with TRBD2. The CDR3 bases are TGTGCCAGCAGCTTAACGCCCCTACTAGCGGGGGGGTACAATGAGCAGTTCTTC. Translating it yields CASSLTPLLAGGYNEQFF. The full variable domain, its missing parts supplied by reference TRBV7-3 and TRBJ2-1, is GAGVSQTPSNKVTEKGKYVELRCDPISGHTALYWYRQSLGQGPEFLIYFQGTGAADDSGLPNDRFFAVRPEGSVSTLKIQRTERGDSAVYLCASSLTPLLAGGYNEQFFGPGTRLTVL.